The next 23 T cell receptor beta chains were all read from a single sample in a study of blood T cells in healthy people across ages. Next came a second PCR, run for about 6 to 12 cycles, which used a sample-barcoded 5' primer along with a J-beta primer mix. MiXCR was run by TCRdb on the 5' RACE reads, yielding one entry per CDR3 protein. Altogether hundreds of thousands of distinct CDR3 sequences are present, under 45% being singletons, with the ten largest covering under 20%. Input material: blood. The receptors derive from a man aged 60 to 69 in good health.

As concerns this clonotype: One end of the junction varies from germline; a read error may be responsible. The V call is TRBV27, the J call TRBJ1-6; D gene ambiguous. Germline loops: CDR1 MNHEY, CDR2 SMNVEV (reference sequence). The CDR3 has 16 amino acids. The CDR3 bases are TGTGCCAGCAGTTTAGAGGCAAGCTCCTATAATCCACCCCTCCACTTT. As protein: CASSLEASSYNPPLHF.

This clonotype was found a few times. The V call is TRBV5-1, the J call TRBJ2-1; D call uncertain. Germline-derived CDR1 and CDR2 are SGHRS and YFSETQ. Between the trimmed V and J ends, which lost 0 bases and 0 bases, there was a span of 7 bases. The CDR3 has 15 amino acids. CDR3 protein: CASSLDVGSYNEQFF. The CDR3 bases are TGCGCCAGCAGCTTGGATGTGGGCTCCTACAATGAGCAGTTCTTC. The full variable domain, rest sourced from reference TRBV5-1 and TRBJ2-1, is KAGVTQTPRYLIKTRGQQVTLSCSPISGHRSVSWYQQTPGQGLQFLFEYFSETQRNKGNFPGRFSGRQFSNSRSEMNVSTLELGDSALYLCASSLDVGSYNEQFFGPGTRLTVL.

The chain combines TRBV15 with TRBJ2-5, with D possibly matching TRBD2 (7 bases). Germline V gives CDR1 LNHNV, CDR2 YYDKDF (reference sequence). The V end lost 3 bases, the J end lost 11 bases, and 19 bases lay between the germline ends. The CDR3 is 14 amino acids. In nucleotides, the CDR3 is TGTGCCACCAGCAGTCCTGGGGGGGCGCGTCGGCAGTACTTC. Protein sequence: CATSSPGGARRQYF.

The chain recombines TRBV13 with TRBJ1-2; D uncertain. This CDR3 region has 12 residues. Germline loops: CDR1 PRHDT, CDR2 FYEKMQ (reference sequence). V dropped 5 bases and J dropped 8 bases, with 12 bases sitting between them. This CDR3 is CASSIGPLGYTF. For the CDR3, the DNA is TGTGCCAGCAGCATTGGGCCGTTAGGCTACACCTTC.

This chain connects TRBV5-1 to TRBJ2-1; D unresolved. V was clipped by 7 bases and J by 5 bases, with 19 bases between them. Germline CDR1 SGHRS, CDR2 YFSETQ. The length of the CDR3 is 15 residues. CDR3 DNA sequence: TGCGCCAGCTCCCTTGGGCTCCCAAGCGACAATGAGCAGTTCTTC. Amino acid sequence: CASSLGLPSDNEQFF.

On this clonotype: A much bigger clone sits one base away, suggesting this may be a read error. The rearrangement uses TRBV12-3 or TRBV12-4 and TRBJ2-5, with D unclear. The CDR3 runs 13 residues. Trimming took off 8 bases at V and 5 bases at J, with 15 bases between the two ends. In DNA form, the CDR3 reads TGTGCCAGCGCCTTGAGCCCTTCGGAGACCCAGTACTTC. Translating it yields CASALSPSETQYF.

The V gene is TRBV20-1, the J gene TRBJ2-1; D unresolved. The V end was cut by 6 bases, the J end by 0 bases, with 9 bases between. Germline V gives CDR1 DFQATT, CDR2 SNEGSKA (reference sequence). The CDR3 has 13 residues. DNA of the CDR3: TGCAGTGCGCATAGGAGCTCCTACAATGAGCAGTTCTTC. Amino acids: CSAHRSSYNEQFF.

The chain is built from TRBV6-2 or TRBV6-3 and TRBJ1-5, with 8 bases aligning to TRBD1. The CDR3 has 13 amino acids. The V and J ends lost 7 bases and 4 bases, in that order; junction bases with no gene match: 3. Germline V gives CDR1 MNHEY, CDR2 SVGEGT. DNA of the CDR3: TGTGCCAGCACGGACAGGGTAAATCAGCCCCAGCATTTT. The encoded protein is CASTDRVNQPQHF.

The J gene is TRBJ2-1, the V gene TRBV7-2; D is perhaps TRBD1 (6 bases). V was cut by 5 bases and J by 11 bases, with 16 bases left in between. The CDR3 totals 13 residues. Germline CDR1 is SGHTA and CDR2 is FQGNSA. CDR3 in amino acids: CASSRPQDRKQFF. The CDR3 bases are TGTGCCAGCAGCCGTCCCCAGGACAGAAAGCAGTTCTTC.

The rearrangement uses TRBV12-3 or TRBV12-4 and TRBJ1-1; unclear D gene. The germline V and J ends were trimmed by 2 bases and 0 bases, with 13 bases remaining between them. This CDR3 has 16 residues. CDR3 nucleotide sequence: TGTGCCAGCAGTTTACACTTGGCAGGCTTGAACACTGAAGCTTTCTTT. It translates to CASSLHLAGLNTEAFF.

This sequence joins TRBV4-3 and TRBJ1-2; D ambiguous. This CDR3 is 15 amino acids long. The V end was cut by 0 bases, the J end by 4 bases, with 12 bases between. Germline loops: CDR1 LGHNA, CDR2 YSLEER. In DNA form, the CDR3 reads TGCGCCAGCAGCCAAGAGGTGCTCGGAACCTATGGCTACACCTTC. Amino acid sequence: CASSQEVLGTYGYTF.

The chain carries TRBV5-1 and TRBJ2-1; no firm D call. CDR1 is SGHRS and CDR2 is YFSETQ in the germline V gene. The CDR3 spans 13 residues. Trimming pared 5 bases from V and 5 bases from J, leaving 11 bases between. This CDR3 is CASRYAANNEQFF. CDR3 coding DNA: TGCGCCAGCAGATATGCTGCGAACAATGAGCAGTTCTTC.

The chain uses TRBV6-1 and TRBJ2-5; D could derive from TRBD1 or TRBD2 (5 bases each). Germline V gene lookup returns CDR1 MNHNS and CDR2 SASEGT. Trimming took 6 bases from V and 11 from J, leaving 22 bases between them. The CDR3 extends over 14 amino acids. The CDR3 loop reads CASRDELGRREQYF. The CDR3, as DNA: TGTGCCAGCAGAGATGAACTGGGACGAAGGGAGCAGTACTTC.

This chain joins TRBV6-2 or TRBV6-3 and TRBJ2-7; D is perhaps TRBD2 (6 bases). The CDR3 contains 15 residues. The V end lost 5 bases, the J end lost 2 bases, and 16 bases lay between the germline ends. From germline, CDR1 is MNHEY and CDR2 SVGEGT. The CDR3 loop is CASSDIGTSTYEQYF. The CDR3 region has the DNA TGTGCCAGCAGTGATATAGGGACTTCCACCTACGAGCAGTACTTC.

The chain uses TRBV7-2 and TRBJ1-5; 8 bases map to TRBD1. From germline, CDR1 is SGHTA and CDR2 FQGNSA. V shed 5 bases and J 4 bases; nucleotides not matched to a gene: 4. CDR3 size: 14 residues. The DNA of the CDR3 is TGTGCCAGCAGCCGTAACAGGGGGAATCAGCCCCAGCATTTT. Amino acids: CASSRNRGNQPQHF.

The chain has TRBV6-5 and TRBJ1-4; TRBD1 agrees at 9 bases. Germline assignment: CDR1 MNHEY and CDR2 SVGAGI. J gave up 5 bases and V 6 bases, and 4 bases lay outside the gene matches. This CDR3 is built from 14 residues. The CDR3 here is CASRHRGQNEKLFF. Here the CDR3 DNA reads TGTGCCAGCAGACACAGGGGGCAAAATGAAAAACTGTTTTTT.

For this clonotype: Just one base apart from a much larger clone, this may be a read error. V gene TRBV2 combines with J gene TRBJ2-1; a possible D gene is TRBD1 (6 bases). The CDR3 loop spans 15 amino acids. Trimming stripped 7 bases from V and 6 bases from J, with 19 bases between. The germline gives CDR1 SNHLY, CDR2 FYNNEI. CDR3 DNA: TGTGCCAGCACGACTCAGGGGAGAGCAATCAATGAGCAGTTCTTC. Residues: CASTTQGRAINEQFF.

J is TRBJ2-5 and V is TRBV7-6, with D possibly TRBD2 on 6 matching bases. V gave up 1 base and J gave up 2 bases, with 17 bases separating them. Germline V gene data show CDR1 as SGHVS and CDR2 as FNYEAQ. This CDR3 has 17 amino acids. CDR3 sequence: CASSLGGVRVVQETQYF. The CDR3 coding sequence is TGTGCCAGCAGCTTAGGGGGGGTTAGAGTCGTACAAGAGACCCAGTACTTC.

This chain uses TRBV20-1 with TRBJ2-5, with TRBD1 as a possible D gene (6 bases). This CDR3 is 11 amino acids long. Trimming cost V 5 bases and J 5 bases, with 9 bases left between them. Germline loops: CDR1 DFQATT, CDR2 SNEGSKA (reference sequence). DNA for the CDR3: TGCAGTGCTGCCAGGGGTGAGACCCAGTACTTC. It yields the protein CSAARGETQYF.

This clonotype was recorded a few times. The CDR3 region is CASSQDSPGGLDEQFF. CDR3 DNA sequence: TGCGCCAGCAGCCAAGATTCGCCTGGGGGCTTGGATGAGCAGTTCTTC. J is TRBJ2-1 and V is TRBV4-3; maybe TRBD1 (6 bases). Germline assignment: CDR1 LGHNA and CDR2 YSLEER. CDR3 length: 16 residues. V dropped 0 bases and J dropped 8 bases, with 17 bases sitting between them.

The chain employs TRBV5-1 and TRBJ2-7; D remains unclear. The CDR3 loop spans 16 amino acids. Deletions cut 0 bases from V and 1 base from J, with 14 bases between. Germline lookup yields CDR1 SGHRS and CDR2 YFSETQ. This CDR3 is CASSLGIDPRSYEQYF. The CDR3 DNA sequence: TGCGCCAGCAGCTTGGGGATTGACCCCCGATCCTACGAGCAGTACTTC.

The sample holds a few counts of this clonotype. The chain has TRBV7-9 and TRBJ1-1; D not resolved. The germline V and J ends were trimmed by 5 bases and 5 bases, with 9 bases remaining between them. The CDR3 length is 12 residues. Germline CDR1 and CDR2: SEHNR and FQNEAQ (reference sequence). The CDR3 sequence is CASSHDYTEAFF. The CDR3 DNA follows: TGTGCCAGCAGCCACGACTATACTGAAGCTTTCTTT.

This clonotype was picked up a small number of times. The chain is built from TRBV20-1 and TRBJ1-2, with 7 bases aligning to TRBD1. The CDR3 is 12 residues long. V shed 6 bases, J shed 6 bases, and the junction held 7 bases outside the gene matches. Germline CDR1 and CDR2: DFQATT and SNEGSKA (reference sequence). The CDR3 spells CSAKDRVDGYTF. CDR3 DNA: TGCAGTGCCAAAGACAGGGTAGATGGCTACACCTTC.